Shown below are 32 T cell receptor beta chains from a single sample sequenced in a study of tumor and adjacent non-tumor tissue in lung cancer. Three rounds of nested PCR, following a modified ARM-PCR protocol, produced the TCRbeta library. TCRdb processed the multiplex PCR reads anew with MiXCR; each CDR3 protein has one entry. Of some 120,000 distinct CDR3 sequences in the sample, around three fifths are singletons; the top ten hold more than 10%. No cell sorting was done before RNA was extracted from the tissue. The sample was lung tumor tissue. The receptor set was obtained from a man in his thirties or forties with non-small cell lung cancer.

The V gene is TRBV12-3 or TRBV12-4, the J gene TRBJ2-1; D is unresolved. Deletions cut 10 bases from V and 8 bases from J, with 15 bases between. The CDR3 consists of 12 residues. The CDR3 DNA sequence: TGTGCCATTACTAAAAGGTTCGATGAGCAGTTCTTC. It specifies CAITKRFDEQFF.

This clonotype was observed once. CDR3 DNA sequence: TGTGCCAGCAGTTACTCCGAGGGATCTGGAAACACCATATATTTT. It is translated as CASSYSEGSGNTIYF. The genes are TRBV6-5 and TRBJ1-3; D gene uncertain. The CDR3 has 15 amino acids. V shed 0 bases and J shed 1 base, with 7 bases lying between them. Germline V gene sequence: CDR1 MNHEY, CDR2 SVGAGI.

This clonotype has a handful of counts. This CDR3 is missing its conserved last phenylalanine or tryptophan, likely due to a read error. It is unclear where the CDR3 begins or ends on the DNA, so no DNA is shown, and the CDR3 is as TCRdb lists it. The chain links TRBV30 to TRBJ2-1; the table's D gene call, TRBD1, was not cross checked with the DNA. 14 amino acids form the CDR3, both terminal residues included. Germline V gene lookup returns CDR1 GTSNPN and CDR2 SVGIG (reference sequence). CDR3 region: CAWKSGSGYNEQSL.

This clonotype was observed many times. This chain joins TRBV20-1 and TRBJ2-5, with 7 positions matching TRBD1. CDR1 and CDR2 from the germline V gene are DFQATT and SNEGSKA (reference sequence). The CDR3 spans 13 residues. J was trimmed by 1 base and V by 5 bases; bases with no gene match: 4. This CDR3 is CSASGTAQETQYF. The CDR3 DNA reads TGCAGTGCTTCCGGGACAGCCCAAGAGACCCAGTACTTC.

As for this clonotype: Germline and junction disagree at one end, which may indicate a read error. CDR3 DNA: TGTGCCAGCATCCACTCAGACAGGGCGACCAAATACATTCAGTACTTC. This translates into CASIHSDRATKYIQYF. The rearrangement joins TRBV11-1 to TRBJ2-4; 7 positions agree with TRBD1. The germline V gene encodes CDR1 SGHAT and CDR2 FQDESV (reference sequence). The CDR3 spans 16 residues.

Concerning this clonotype: One end of the junction varies from germline; a read error may be responsible. J is TRBJ2-7 and V is TRBV11-1; D is undetermined. CDR3 length: 14 residues. The germline V gene encodes CDR1 SGHAT and CDR2 FQDESV (reference sequence). In nucleotides, the CDR3 is TGTGCCAGCAGCTTAGCTGCTTATTCCTACGAGCAATACTTC. It encodes CASSLAAYSYEQYF. The complete variable domain, with remaining parts taken from reference TRBV11-1 and TRBJ2-7, reads EAEVAQSPRYKITEKSQAVAFWCDPISGHATLYWYRQILGQGPELLVQFQDESVVDDSQLPKDRFSAERLKGVDSTLKIQPAELGDSAMYLCASSLAAYSYEQYFGPGTRLTVT.

This clonotype has just a few counts. It may be a read error: a sequence one base away is much more abundant. The rearrangement uses TRBV20-1 and TRBJ1-2; D is uncertain. CDR1 DFQATT and CDR2 SNEGSKA come from the germline V gene (reference sequence). The CDR3 extends over 10 amino acids. Trimming cost V 3 bases and J 6 bases, with 5 bases left between them. The CDR3 loop reads CSARVDGYTF. The DNA for the CDR3 is TGCAGTGCTAGGGTAGATGGCTACACCTTC.

In the case of this clonotype: A much larger clone sits a single nucleotide away, making a read error possible. As the CDR3 is not closed by the conserved phenylalanine or tryptophan, this likely results from a read error. The V gene is TRBV4-3, the J gene TRBJ1-4, with D possibly TRBD1 on 6 matching bases. This CDR3 contains 18 residues. V lost 1 base and J lost 4, with 19 bases in between. Germline CDR1 is LGHNA and CDR2 is YSLEER. CDR3 residues: CASSQGGQLESFNEKLFY. CDR3 DNA: TGCGCCAGCAGCCAAGGGGGGCAGTTAGAGAGTTTTAATGAAAAACTGTTTTAT.

Notes on this clonotype: This may be a read error: a much more frequent sequence differs by one nucleotide. The CDR3 does not end in the conserved phenylalanine or tryptophan, so this is likely a read error. This chain links TRBV10-3 with TRBJ2-7; 8 bases are shared with TRBD2. The germline gives CDR1 ENHRY, CDR2 SYGVKD. The CDR3 extends over 14 amino acids. V lost 2 bases and J lost 2; bases outside the gene matches: 2. The CDR3 DNA reads as TGTGCCATCAGTGAGAGCGGGGGAACCTACGAGCAGTACCTC. It specifies CAISESGGTYEQYL.

Remarks on this clonotype: The junction and the germline gene differ at one end; a read error may be behind it. The chain employs TRBV3-1 and TRBJ2-3, with 13 bases lining up with TRBD2. Germline V gene lookup returns CDR1 LGHDT and CDR2 YNNKEL (reference sequence). The CDR3 has 16 amino acids. CDR3 sequence (DNA): TGTGCCAGAAGCCGCGGACTAGCGGGAGTAGTAGATACGCAGTATTTT. Amino acid sequence: CARSRGLAGVVDTQYF.

Regarding this clonotype: The conserved phenylalanine or tryptophan is not found at the CDR3 terminus, so this likely reflects a read error. The V gene is TRBV12-5, the J gene TRBJ2-1, with 10 bases identical to TRBD1. The CDR3 covers 17 residues. V dropped 3 bases and J dropped 6; count of bases not matched to a gene: 11. Per germline, CDR1 LGHNT and CDR2 FRNRAP. DNA of the CDR3: TGTGCTAGTGGTTTACCCCAGGGGGGACAGGGGTCCAATGAGCAGTTCTTA. Protein: CASGLPQGGQGSNEQFL.

This clonotype was observed many times. The chain links TRBV5-4 to TRBJ2-2; a weak D match, TRBD2 (6 bases). The CDR3 is 16 residues long. Trimming took 0 bases from V and 4 from J, leaving 13 bases between them. Per the germline V gene, CDR1 is SGHNT and CDR2 is YYREEE (reference sequence). The CDR3 DNA sequence: TGTGCCAGCAGCTTGGCGGCAGGGCGGGGCACCGGGGAGCTGTTTTTT. Encoded protein: CASSLAAGRGTGELFF.

On this clonotype: Being one base from a much bigger clone, this may be a read error. This rearrangement joins TRBV20-1 to TRBJ1-4, with D possibly being TRBD1 (6 bases). CDR3 length: 15 amino acids. V was clipped by 7 bases and J by 4 bases, with 19 bases between them. Germline assignment: CDR1 DFQATT and CDR2 SNEGSKA (reference sequence). The CDR3 loop reads CSVTVRTANNEKLFF. In nucleotides, the CDR3 is TGCAGTGTCACTGTCCGGACAGCTAATAATGAAAAACTGTTTTTT.

On this clonotype itself: A much bigger clone sits one base away, suggesting this may be a read error. This chain links TRBV29-1 with TRBJ1-2; D is perhaps TRBD1 (6 bases). Germline values: CDR1 SQVTM, CDR2 ANQGSEA. The CDR3 extends over 13 amino acids. In nucleotides, the CDR3 is TGCAGCGTTGAACCAGGGGTGAACTATGGCTACTCCTTC. It codes for CSVEPGVNYGYSF. Combining the CDR3 with reference TRBV29-1 and TRBJ1-2 gives the whole variable domain SAVISQKPSRDICQRGTSLTIQCQVDSQVTMMFWYRQQPGQSLTLIATANQGSEATYESGFVIDKFPISRPNLTFSTLTVSNMSPEDSSIYLCSVEPGVNYGYSFGSGTRLTVV.

As regards this clonotype: Germline and junction disagree at one end, which may indicate a read error. V and J are TRBV20-1 and TRBJ1-6; 9 bases fit TRBD1. This CDR3 has 14 amino acids. Germline V gene lookup returns CDR1 DFQATT and CDR2 SNEGSKA (reference sequence). CDR3 region: CSTSGGQGQSSLHF. The DNA of the CDR3 is TGCAGTACTAGTGGGGGACAGGGCCAATCATCCCTCCACTTT.

To note about this clonotype: A much larger clone is a single base away; this may be a read error. The V and J genes are TRBV4-1 and TRBJ2-3, with D possibly being TRBD2 (6 bases). This CDR3 is 16 amino acids long. CDR1 and CDR2 (germline): MGHRA, YSYEKL. The CDR3 here is CASNQDGGISTDTQYF. For the CDR3, the DNA is TGCGCCAGCAACCAAGATGGCGGGATAAGCACAGATACGCAGTATTTT.

The gene calls are TRBV20-1 and TRBJ1-1; 8 bases fit TRBD1. CDR1 and CDR2 (germline): DFQATT, SNEGSKA (reference sequence). The CDR3 extends over 12 amino acids. With V trimmed by 7 bases and J by 1 base, 2 bases remained unmatched. Here the CDR3 reads CSVDRGNTEAFF. The CDR3 DNA follows: TGCAGTGTTGACAGGGGGAACACTGAAGCTTTCTTT.

This clonotype was counted many times. J is TRBJ1-2 and V is TRBV6-5; D perhaps matches TRBD1 (6 bases). V lost 0 bases to trimming and J lost 6 bases, with 14 bases between them. The CDR3 covers 15 residues. Germline CDR1 and CDR2: MNHEY and SVGAGI. In DNA form, the CDR3 reads TGTGCCAGCAGTTACTCGAACAGGGAGCACGATGGCTACACCTTC. This encodes CASSYSNREHDGYTF.

This clonotype was observed many times. The chain recombines TRBV4-3 with TRBJ1-1; no definite D call. The CDR3 runs 15 residues. Trimming shortened V by 1 base and J by 0 bases, and 9 bases separated the two germline ends. Germline CDR1 reads LGHNA; CDR2 reads YSLEER. CDR3 DNA sequence: TGCGCCAGCAGCCAAGGGCCCGCGATGAACACTGAAGCTTTCTTT. Its translation: CASSQGPAMNTEAFF.

As to this clonotype: This sequence may be a read error, since a much larger clone differs from it by one base. No DNA is shown, since the ends of the CDR3 on it are uncertain; the CDR3 is the one TCRdb lists. J is TRBJ1-2 and V is TRBV29-1; the listed D gene, TRBD1, was not tested against the DNA. The CDR3 has 13 residues if both end residues are counted. From germline, CDR1 is SQVTM and CDR2 ANQGSEA. This chain's CDR3 is CSGRDAYNCGYTF.

The gene calls are TRBV29-1 and TRBJ2-1; weak D call: TRBD2 (5 bases). The CDR3 sequence is 14 residues long. Germline V gives CDR1 SQVTM, CDR2 ANQGSEA. The V gene lost 4 bases and the J gene lost 6 bases, with 16 bases spanning the gap. The CDR3 nucleotides are TGCAGCGTTGTAGACGGGATAGCCTCCAATGAGCAGTTCTTC. Protein sequence: CSVVDGIASNEQFF.

Remarks on this clonotype: This clone may be a read error of a much larger clone one base away. The chain has TRBV5-4 and TRBJ1-5; 11 bases align to TRBD1. V lost 3 bases, J lost 8 bases, and 7 bases stayed unmatched. This CDR3 has 15 residues. Germline loops: CDR1 SGHNT, CDR2 YYREEE (reference sequence). CDR3 DNA sequence: TGTGCCAGCAGCTCCTGGACAGGGGGCGCGGAGCCCCAGCATTTT. This encodes CASSSWTGGAEPQHF.

This clonotype occurred a few times. A clone one base away is much larger, so this may be a read error. This sequence joins TRBV29-1 and TRBJ2-1, with D possibly matching TRBD2 (5 bases). Deletions cut 0 bases from V and 10 bases from J, with 13 bases between. The CDR3 loop spans 13 amino acids. Germline V gene sequence: CDR1 SQVTM, CDR2 ANQGSEA. CDR3 bases: TGCAGCGTTGAAGAATGGAGCGGTGGGGAGCAGTTCTTC. Its protein is CSVEEWSGGEQFF.

In regard to this clonotype: A read error may account for a junction end that differs from germline. The chain combines TRBV11-3 with TRBJ1-4; D gene uncertain. The CDR3 is 13 residues long. Germline CDR1 reads SGHNT; CDR2 reads YENEEA. The CDR3 reads CASSLVPGEKLFF. The CDR3 DNA reads TGTGCCAGCAGTTTAGTGCCCGGTGAAAAACTGTTCTTT.

The chain has TRBV5-1 and TRBJ1-1; possibly TRBD1 for D (5 bases). Germline V gene lookup returns CDR1 SGHRS and CDR2 YFSETQ. The V and J ends lost 4 bases and 3 bases respectively, with 19 bases between them. This CDR3 has 16 amino acids. The CDR3 is CASSVGPPRLDTEAFF. CDR3 DNA sequence: TGCGCCAGCAGCGTGGGGCCACCTCGATTGGACACTGAAGCTTTCTTT.

Notes on this clonotype: Mismatch with germline at one junction end may stem from a read error. The V and J genes are TRBV20-1 and TRBJ2-1, with 8 bases matching TRBD2. The germline CDR1 and CDR2 sequences are DFQATT and SNEGSKA (reference sequence). The length of the CDR3 is 14 residues. The CDR3 sequence: CSAPGGGKNNEQLF. The CDR3 DNA reads TGCAGTGCCCCTGGCGGGGGGAAAAACAATGAGCAGTTATTC.

This clonotype was recorded many times. The V and J genes are TRBV6-2 or TRBV6-3 and TRBJ1-5; D perhaps matches TRBD1 (5 bases). The ends were cut back, 6 bases at V and 7 bases at J, with 13 bases in the middle. Looked up from germline, CDR1 is MNHEY and CDR2 is SVGEGT. The CDR3 totals 13 residues. This CDR3 reads CASRTDSHQPQHF. The CDR3 DNA is TGTGCCAGCAGAACCGACAGTCACCAGCCCCAGCATTTT.

As to this clonotype: One junction end disagrees with the germline gene, perhaps due to a read error. V usage is TRBV4-1 and J usage is TRBJ2-1; D call uncertain. CDR3 size: 15 residues. Germline V gives CDR1 MGHRA, CDR2 YSYEKL. The CDR3 reads CAISREVSSYNEQFF. The CDR3 region has the DNA TGCGCCATCAGCCGAGAAGTGAGCTCCTACAATGAGCAGTTCTTC.

As for this clonotype: Germline and junction disagree at one end, which may indicate a read error. This chain uses TRBV20-1 with TRBJ2-5; tentatively, D is TRBD2 (6 bases). The CDR3 is 13 amino acids. The germline gives CDR1 DFQATT, CDR2 SNEGSKA (reference sequence). The CDR3 protein is CNARSQSSGTQYF. The CDR3 DNA is TGCAATGCTAGATCGCAGAGTAGCGGTACCCAGTACTTC.

Regarding this clonotype: A single base separates this from a much larger clone, so it may be a read error. The chain is built from TRBV20-1 and TRBJ2-1; D not certain. The CDR3 is made up of 13 amino acids. Germline values: CDR1 DFQATT, CDR2 SNEGSKA (reference sequence). CDR3 in amino acids: CSATGGEYNEHFF. The CDR3 DNA sequence: TGCAGTGCTACAGGCGGCGAATACAATGAGCACTTCTTC.

For the CDR3, the DNA is TGTGCCAGCAGCATCAACAGGGGGTCCTATGTGCAGTACTTC. It specifies CASSINRGSYVQYF. This chain connects TRBV11-2 to TRBJ2-7; 8 positions agree with TRBD1. The CDR3 length is 14 residues. Germline CDR1 reads SGHAT; CDR2 reads FQNNGV. Trimming cost V 5 bases and J 9 bases; bases outside gene matches: 12.

This chain links TRBV11-2 with TRBJ1-1, with 7 positions matching TRBD1. The CDR3 extends over 14 amino acids. Germline V lookup: CDR1 SGHAT, CDR2 FQNNGV. J lost 2 bases, V lost 8 bases, and 8 bases had no gene match. The CDR3 here is CASGIGTANTEAFF. The CDR3 nucleotides are TGTGCCAGCGGCATAGGGACAGCCAACACTGAAGCTTTCTTT.